The 9 T cell receptor beta chains below come from one sample, sequenced in a study of T cells in Graves' hyperthyroidism and ophthalmopathy. Template material for amplifying TCR beta CDR3 regions consisted of RNA transcripts. TCR CDR3 underwent first-round RT-PCR with the HTBI primer set. TCRdb called the multiplex PCR reads again in MiXCR, with one record for every CDR3 protein. The table shows about 400,000 distinct CDR3 sequences, with 15% to 18% occurring only once. Source material: blood. The receptors originated from a woman between 18 and 30 years old with Graves' hyperthyroidism.

Many counts were recorded for this clonotype. The gene calls are TRBV20-1 and TRBJ2-1; possibly TRBD2 for D (5 bases). Deletions cut 1 base from V and 5 bases from J, with 12 bases between. Germline-derived CDR1 and CDR2 are DFQATT and SNEGSKA (reference sequence). There are 14 residues in the CDR3. CDR3 sequence (DNA): TGCAGTGCTAGAGGGTCTAGCAAGCACAATGAGCAGTTCTTC. It is translated as CSARGSSKHNEQFF.

In its sample, this clonotype was seen many times. The J gene is TRBJ2-7, the V gene TRBV28; 7 nucleotides match TRBD2. Germline CDR1 is MDHEN and CDR2 is SYDVKM. The CDR3 has 14 amino acids. The ends lost 5 bases at V and 6 bases at J; junction bases unmatched: 10. CDR3 bases: TGTGCCAGCAGTCGCGGGGGTTCCACCGGCGAGCAGTACTTC. Translation gives CASSRGGSTGEQYF. Looking up the rest from reference TRBV28 and TRBJ2-7 gives the full variable domain: DVKVTQSSRYLVKRTGEKVFLECVQDMDHENMFWYRQDPGLGLRLIYFSYDVKMKEKGDIPEGYSVSREKKERFSLILESASTNQTSMYLCASSRGGSTGEQYFGPGTRLTVT.

This clonotype was seen repeatedly, ten times or more. The chain recombines TRBV7-3 with TRBJ2-3; D perhaps matches TRBD1 (6 bases). V was shortened by 3 bases and J by 3 bases, with 16 bases between the two germline ends. CDR3 length equals 16 residues. CDR1 is SGHTA, CDR2 FQGTGA, per germline. CDR3 nucleotide sequence: TGTGCCAGCAGCTTGAACAGGGACGTGGGGACAGATACGCAGTATTTT. It is translated as CASSLNRDVGTDTQYF.

This clonotype was recorded at least ten times. The chain employs TRBV7-9 and TRBJ1-2, with 8 bases matching TRBD1. CDR1 and CDR2 (germline): SEHNR, FQNEAQ (reference sequence). The CDR3 spans 17 residues. V was pared by 0 bases and J by 3 bases, with 9 bases of the junction left unmatched. The CDR3, as DNA: TGTGCCAGCAGCTTAGCGAGGAGGACAGGGTATGACTATGGCTACACCTTC. Translation: CASSLARRTGYDYGYTF.

This clonotype was observed at least ten times. The chain is built from TRBV30 and TRBJ2-1; a weak D match, TRBD2 (6 bases). The germline gives CDR1 GTSNPN, CDR2 SVGIG (reference sequence). The V end was cut by 2 bases, the J end by 7 bases, with 15 bases between. The CDR3 has 14 amino acids. CDR3 in DNA: TGTGCCTGGAGTCTCTGGACCGCGGGGAATGAGCAGTTCTTC. Translating gives CAWSLWTAGNEQFF.

Comment on this clonotype: This sequence may be a read error, since a much larger clone differs from it by one base. This chain uses TRBV20-1 with TRBJ2-7, with D possibly matching TRBD2 (5 bases). This CDR3 is 13 amino acids long. Looked up from germline, CDR1 is DFQATT and CDR2 is SNEGSKA (reference sequence). V was cut by 3 bases and J by 3 bases, with 12 bases left in between. This CDR3 reads CSAREVEGYEQYF. CDR3 nucleotide sequence: TGCAGTGCTAGGGAGGTTGAAGGCTACGAGCAGTACTTC.

V and J are TRBV5-1 and TRBJ2-5; possible D gene TRBD1, 6 bases. The V end lost 4 bases, the J end lost 3 bases, and 16 bases lay between the germline ends. This CDR3 is built from 15 residues. CDR1 SGHRS and CDR2 YFSETQ come from the germline V gene. CDR3 DNA sequence: TGCGCCAGCAGCCGGGTGGGGGCGCGAGAAGAGACCCAGTACTTC. Protein sequence: CASSRVGAREETQYF.

This clonotype was seen at least ten times. V gene TRBV6-2 or TRBV6-3 combines with J gene TRBJ1-5, with D perhaps matching TRBD1 (5 bases). Germline values: CDR1 MNHEY, CDR2 SVGEGT. The CDR3 has 20 amino acids. V lost 1 base and J 0 bases, leaving 22 bases between the germline ends. The CDR3: CASSYFRGTVVWDSNQPQHF. The CDR3, as DNA: TGTGCCAGCAGTTACTTTCGGGGGACGGTTGTGTGGGATAGCAATCAGCCCCAGCATTTT.

The table lists this clonotype with many counts. The J gene is TRBJ2-7, the V gene TRBV28; the D is unclear. Germline CDR1 reads MDHEN; CDR2 reads SYDVKM. The V and J ends lost 1 base and 1 base respectively, with 11 bases between them. CDR3 length: 15 residues. The CDR3 reads CASSLLGPTSYEQYF. The CDR3 DNA follows: TGTGCCAGCAGTTTATTAGGGCCGACATCCTACGAGCAGTACTTC.